The T cell receptor (beta chain) described here comes from a study of tumor-infiltrating lymphocytes in primary liver carcinoma. Study information: The patients had histopathologically diagnosed primary liver carcinoma, and their disease was treated by surgical resection.

Study-wide points: Blood trailed tumors significantly in top-250-clone fraction (p = 0.039). No comparison of CD4+ and CD8+ repertoires was made, since the samples were bulk unsorted.

Losses at the gene ends were 5 bases for V and 4 bases for J; bases not matched to a gene: 17. This CDR3 comprises 18 residues. cDNA specific to TCR beta was made from about 0.45 ug of total RNA, with a constant-region primer employed for priming. Each TCR beta library was derived from three nested multiplex PCR rounds that employed slightly modified ARM-PCR. With TRBV1-TRBV30 forward primers and a C-beta reverse primer, the first two PCR rounds were run for around 10 cycles each. TCRdb fed the multiplex PCR reads into MiXCR, producing one record per CDR3 protein. This repertoire shows about 350,000 distinct CDR3 sequences, around 60% found once; its top ten account for approximately 5.9%. Germline DNA was also extracted, and blood RNA was taken from unsorted whole blood. Patients were treatment-naive with chronic HBV infection. In regard to this clonotype: Antigen: not known.

Sample: peripheral blood. This receptor was identified in a man aged 35-49 years with primary liver carcinoma and hepatitis B virus infection. V and J are TRBV12-3 or TRBV12-4 and TRBJ2-7; 10 nucleotides line up with TRBD2. The CDR3 spells CASSRGPGHSGRGYEQYF. The DNA for the CDR3 is TGTGCCAGCAGTAGAGGGCCCGGTCACAGCGGGAGGGGGTACGAGCAGTACTTC.